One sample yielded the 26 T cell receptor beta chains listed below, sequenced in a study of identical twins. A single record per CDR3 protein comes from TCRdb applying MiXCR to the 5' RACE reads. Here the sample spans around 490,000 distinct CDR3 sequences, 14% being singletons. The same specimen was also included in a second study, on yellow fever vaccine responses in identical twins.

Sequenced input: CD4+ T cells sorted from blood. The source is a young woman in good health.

The CDR3 protein is CASSSRDDHTEAFF. CDR3 bases: TGTGCCAGCAGCTCCCGTGACGACCACACTGAAGCTTTCTTT. The chain combines TRBV7-9 with TRBJ1-1; D uncertain. The CDR3 is made up of 14 amino acids. Deletions cut 4 bases from V and 3 bases from J, with 12 bases between. The germline CDR1 and CDR2 sequences are SEHNR and FQNEAQ (reference sequence).

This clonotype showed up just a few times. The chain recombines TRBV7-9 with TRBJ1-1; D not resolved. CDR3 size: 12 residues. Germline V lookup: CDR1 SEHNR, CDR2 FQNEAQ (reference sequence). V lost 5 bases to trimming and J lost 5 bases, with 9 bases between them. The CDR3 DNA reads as TGTGCCAGCAGCGGGATTCTAACTGAAGCTTTCTTT. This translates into CASSGILTEAFF.

The CDR3, as DNA: TGCAGTGCTGGACTAGCCCGGACAGATACGCAGTATTTT. Its translation is CSAGLARTDTQYF. The genes are TRBV20-1 and TRBJ2-3; 8 bases agree with TRBD2. Germline V gene data show CDR1 as DFQATT and CDR2 as SNEGSKA (reference sequence). After removal of 5 bases from V and 3 bases from J, the junction contained 4 bases not matched to a gene. This CDR3 is 13 amino acids long.

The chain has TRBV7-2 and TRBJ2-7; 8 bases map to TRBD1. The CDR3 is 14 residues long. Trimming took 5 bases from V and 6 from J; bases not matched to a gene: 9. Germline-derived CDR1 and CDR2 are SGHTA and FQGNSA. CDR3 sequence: CASSHGTGPSEQYF. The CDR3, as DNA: TGTGCCAGCAGCCATGGGACAGGCCCCAGCGAGCAGTACTTC.

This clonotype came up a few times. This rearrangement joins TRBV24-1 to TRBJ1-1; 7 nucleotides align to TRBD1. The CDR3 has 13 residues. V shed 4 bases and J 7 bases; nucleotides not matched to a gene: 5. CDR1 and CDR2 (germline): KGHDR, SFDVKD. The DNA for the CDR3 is TGTGCCACCAGTGACCCGACAGGGCTTGAAGCTTTCTTT. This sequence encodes CATSDPTGLEAFF.

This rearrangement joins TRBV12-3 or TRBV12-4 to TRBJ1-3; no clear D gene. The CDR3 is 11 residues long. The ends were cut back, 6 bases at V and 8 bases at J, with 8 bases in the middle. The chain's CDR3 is CASSTEDTIYF. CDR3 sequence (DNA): TGTGCCAGCAGCACCGAGGACACCATATATTTT.

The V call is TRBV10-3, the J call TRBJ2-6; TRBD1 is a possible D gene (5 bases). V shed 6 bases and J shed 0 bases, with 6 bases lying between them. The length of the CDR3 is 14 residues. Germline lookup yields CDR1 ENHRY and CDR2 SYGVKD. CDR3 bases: TGTGCCATCAGGACAGACTCTGGGGCCAACGTCCTGACTTTC. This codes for CAIRTDSGANVLTF.

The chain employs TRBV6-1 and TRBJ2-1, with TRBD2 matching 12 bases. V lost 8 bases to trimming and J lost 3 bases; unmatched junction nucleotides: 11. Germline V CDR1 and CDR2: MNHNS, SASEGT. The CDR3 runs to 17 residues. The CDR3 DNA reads TGTGCCAGCCACAGAGGGCTGACTAGCGGGAGCTACAATGAGCAGTTCTTC. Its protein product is CASHRGLTSGSYNEQFF.

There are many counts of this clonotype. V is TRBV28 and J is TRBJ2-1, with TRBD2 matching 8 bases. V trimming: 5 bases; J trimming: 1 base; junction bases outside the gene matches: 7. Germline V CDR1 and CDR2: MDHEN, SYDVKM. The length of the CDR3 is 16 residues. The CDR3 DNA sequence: TGTGCCAGCAGTCCCAGCGGGAGCCCATCCTACAATGAGCAGTTCTTC. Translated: CASSPSGSPSYNEQFF.

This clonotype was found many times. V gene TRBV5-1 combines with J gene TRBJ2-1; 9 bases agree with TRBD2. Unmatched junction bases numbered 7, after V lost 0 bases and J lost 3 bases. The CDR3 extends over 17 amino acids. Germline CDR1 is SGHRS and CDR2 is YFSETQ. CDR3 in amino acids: CASSLVSVTSGYNEQFF. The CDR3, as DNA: TGCGCCAGCAGCTTGGTCTCGGTGACTAGCGGCTACAATGAGCAGTTCTTC.

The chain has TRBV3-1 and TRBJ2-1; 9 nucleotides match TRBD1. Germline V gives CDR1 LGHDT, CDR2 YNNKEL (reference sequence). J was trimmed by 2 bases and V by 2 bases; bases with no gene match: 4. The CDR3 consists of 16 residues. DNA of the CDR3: TGTGCCAGCAGCCAAACTGGGACAGGGACCTACAATGAGCAGTTCTTC. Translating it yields CASSQTGTGTYNEQFF.

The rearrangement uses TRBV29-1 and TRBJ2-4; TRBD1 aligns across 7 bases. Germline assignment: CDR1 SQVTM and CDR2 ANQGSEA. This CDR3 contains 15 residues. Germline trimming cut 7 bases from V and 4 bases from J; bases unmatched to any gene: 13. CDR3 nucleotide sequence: TGCAGCGCCCGCCCAGGGACAGCGGCTAAAAACATTCAGTACTTC. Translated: CSARPGTAAKNIQYF.

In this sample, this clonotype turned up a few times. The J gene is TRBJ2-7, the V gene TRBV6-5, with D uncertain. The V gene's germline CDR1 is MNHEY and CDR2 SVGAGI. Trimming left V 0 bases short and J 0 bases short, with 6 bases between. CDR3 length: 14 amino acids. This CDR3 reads CASSYSGNSYEQYF. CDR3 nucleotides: TGTGCCAGCAGTTACTCAGGGAACTCCTACGAGCAGTACTTC.

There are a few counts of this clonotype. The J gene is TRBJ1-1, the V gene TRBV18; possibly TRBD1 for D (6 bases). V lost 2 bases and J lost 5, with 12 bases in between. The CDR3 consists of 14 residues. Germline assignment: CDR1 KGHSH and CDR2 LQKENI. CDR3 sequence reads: CASSPGRGSTEAFF. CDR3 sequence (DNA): TGTGCCAGCTCACCAGGCAGGGGAAGTACTGAAGCTTTCTTT.

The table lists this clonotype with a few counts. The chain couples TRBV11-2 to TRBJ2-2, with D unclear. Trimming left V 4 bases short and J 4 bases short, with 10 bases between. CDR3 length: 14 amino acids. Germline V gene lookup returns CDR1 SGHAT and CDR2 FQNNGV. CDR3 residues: CASSSSTGTGELFF. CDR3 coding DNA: TGTGCCAGCAGCTCCTCAACGGGCACCGGGGAGCTGTTTTTT.

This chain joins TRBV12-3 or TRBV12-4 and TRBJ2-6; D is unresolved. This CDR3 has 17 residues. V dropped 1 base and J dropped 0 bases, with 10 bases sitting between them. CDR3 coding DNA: TGTGCCAGCAGTTTAGATCTTGGGATCTCTGGGGCCAACGTCCTGACTTTC. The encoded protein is CASSLDLGISGANVLTF.

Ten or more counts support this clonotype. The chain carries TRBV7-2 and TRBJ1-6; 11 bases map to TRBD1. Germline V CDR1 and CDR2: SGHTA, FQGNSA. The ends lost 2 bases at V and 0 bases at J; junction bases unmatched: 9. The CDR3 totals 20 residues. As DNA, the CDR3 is TGTGCCAGCAGCTTAAGCGGGACAGGGGGTATTAGCTCCTATAATTCACCCCTCCACTTT. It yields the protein CASSLSGTGGISSYNSPLHF.

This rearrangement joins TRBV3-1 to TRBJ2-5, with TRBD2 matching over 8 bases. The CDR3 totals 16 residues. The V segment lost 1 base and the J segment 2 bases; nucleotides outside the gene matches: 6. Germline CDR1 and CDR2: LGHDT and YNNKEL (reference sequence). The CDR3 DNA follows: TGTGCCAGCAGCCAAGCCCCACTAGCGGAACAAGAGACCCAGTACTTC. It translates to CASSQAPLAEQETQYF.

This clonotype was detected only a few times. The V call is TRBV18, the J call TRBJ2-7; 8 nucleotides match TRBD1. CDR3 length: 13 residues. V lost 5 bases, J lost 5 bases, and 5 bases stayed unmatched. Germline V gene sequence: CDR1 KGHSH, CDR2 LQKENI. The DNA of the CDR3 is TGTGCCAGCTCAGCGGACAGGGAGGACGAGCAGTACTTC. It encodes CASSADREDEQYF.

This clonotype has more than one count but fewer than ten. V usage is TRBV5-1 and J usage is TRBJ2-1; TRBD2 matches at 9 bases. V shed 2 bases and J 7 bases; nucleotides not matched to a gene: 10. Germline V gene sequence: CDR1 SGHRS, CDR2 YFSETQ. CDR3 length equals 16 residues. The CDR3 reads CASSLFSGSSFNEQFF. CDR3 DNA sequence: TGCGCCAGCAGCTTATTTAGCGGGAGCTCTTTTAATGAGCAGTTCTTC.

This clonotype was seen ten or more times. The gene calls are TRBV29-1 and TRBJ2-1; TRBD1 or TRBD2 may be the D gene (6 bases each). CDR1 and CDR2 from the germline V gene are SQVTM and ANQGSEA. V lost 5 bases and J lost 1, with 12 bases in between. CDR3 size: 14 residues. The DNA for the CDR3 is TGCAGCGTTTCGAGGGGGGCATCCTACAATGAGCAGTTCTTC. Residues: CSVSRGASYNEQFF.

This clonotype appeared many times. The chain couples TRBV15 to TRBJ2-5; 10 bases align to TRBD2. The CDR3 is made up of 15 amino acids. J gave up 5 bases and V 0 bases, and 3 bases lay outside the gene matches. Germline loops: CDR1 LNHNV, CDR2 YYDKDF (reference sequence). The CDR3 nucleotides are TGTGCCACCAGCAGAGATGGACTAGCGGATGAGACCCAGTACTTC. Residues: CATSRDGLADETQYF. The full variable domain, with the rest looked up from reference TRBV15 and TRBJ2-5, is DAMVIQNPRYQVTQFGKPVTLSCSQTLNHNVMYWYQQKSSQAPKLLFHYYDKDFNNEADTPDNFQSRRPNTSFCFLDIRSPGLGDTAMYLCATSRDGLADETQYFGPGTRLLVL.

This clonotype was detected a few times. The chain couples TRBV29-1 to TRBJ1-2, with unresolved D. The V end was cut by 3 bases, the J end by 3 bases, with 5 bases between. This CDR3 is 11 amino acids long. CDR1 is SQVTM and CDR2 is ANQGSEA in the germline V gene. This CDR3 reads CSVDQHYGYTF. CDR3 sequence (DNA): TGCAGCGTTGATCAGCACTATGGCTACACCTTC.

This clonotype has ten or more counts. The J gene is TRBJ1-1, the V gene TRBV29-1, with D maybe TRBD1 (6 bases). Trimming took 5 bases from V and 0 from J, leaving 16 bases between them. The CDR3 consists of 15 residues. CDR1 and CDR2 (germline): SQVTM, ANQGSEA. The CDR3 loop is CSVQRTALMNTEAFF. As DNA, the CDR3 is TGCAGCGTTCAGCGGACAGCGCTCATGAACACTGAAGCTTTCTTT.

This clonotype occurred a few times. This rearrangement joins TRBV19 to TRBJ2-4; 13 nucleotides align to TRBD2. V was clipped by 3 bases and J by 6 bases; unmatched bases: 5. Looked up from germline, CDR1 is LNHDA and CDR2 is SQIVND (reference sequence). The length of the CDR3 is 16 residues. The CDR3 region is CASSIRTSGSSNIQYF. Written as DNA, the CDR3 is TGTGCCAGTAGTATTCGGACTAGCGGGAGTTCAAACATTCAGTACTTC.

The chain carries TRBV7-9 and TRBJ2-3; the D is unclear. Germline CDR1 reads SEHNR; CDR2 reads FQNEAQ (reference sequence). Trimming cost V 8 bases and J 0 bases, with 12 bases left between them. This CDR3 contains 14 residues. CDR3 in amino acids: CASRPVSSTDTQYF. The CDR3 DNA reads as TGTGCCAGCCGCCCAGTCTCTAGCACAGATACGCAGTATTTT.